This T cell receptor (beta chain) was retrieved from a study of T cell responses to AZD1222 COVID-19 vaccine. Study-wide results and caveats: AZD1222 recipients seropositive at baseline numbered only six. Donors were largely white British and mainly female; clonal diversity was possibly underestimated. Unmutated variant regions are reportedly the target of nearly half of TCRs that are spike-specific. Sampled repertoires all dated from after the peak T cell response.

Looked up from germline, CDR1 is SGHVS and CDR2 is FQNEAQ. The CDR3 consists of 15 residues. V was trimmed by 5 bases and J by 0 bases, leaving 11 bases between them. Repertoires were generated with immunoSEQ multiplex PCR, while TCRdb's copy carries only in-frame clones and drops some. The sample consists of about 150,000 clones, approximately 88% of them appearing once. As regards this clone: Its specificity is unknown.

V gene TRBV7-8 combines with J gene TRBJ1-3; the D is unclear. The sequence derives from an adult who received the MenACWY meningococcal vaccine as a control. The specimen comprised peripheral blood, sampled 28 days after the second dose of the MenACWY control vaccine. The CDR3 region is CASSRTASSGNTIYF. DNA of the CDR3: TGTGCCAGCAGCCGGACGGCGAGCTCTGGAAACACCATATATTTT.